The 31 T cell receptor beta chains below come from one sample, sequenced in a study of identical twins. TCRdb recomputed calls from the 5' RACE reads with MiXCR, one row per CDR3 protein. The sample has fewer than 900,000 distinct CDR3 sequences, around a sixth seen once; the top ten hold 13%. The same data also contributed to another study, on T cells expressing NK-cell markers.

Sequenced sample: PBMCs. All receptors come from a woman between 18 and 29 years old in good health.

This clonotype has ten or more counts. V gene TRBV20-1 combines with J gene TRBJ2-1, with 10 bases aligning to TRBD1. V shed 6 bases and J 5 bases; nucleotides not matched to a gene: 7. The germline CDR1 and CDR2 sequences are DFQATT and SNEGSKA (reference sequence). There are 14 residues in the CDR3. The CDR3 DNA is TGCAGTGCCATCGACAGGGGGCTCAACAATGAGCAGTTCTTC. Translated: CSAIDRGLNNEQFF.

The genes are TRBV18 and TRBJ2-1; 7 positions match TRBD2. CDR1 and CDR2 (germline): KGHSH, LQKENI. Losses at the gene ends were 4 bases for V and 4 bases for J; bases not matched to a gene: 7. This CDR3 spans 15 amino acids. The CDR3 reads CASSLSGANYNEQFF. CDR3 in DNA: TGTGCCAGCTCACTAAGCGGGGCCAATTACAATGAGCAGTTCTTC.

CDR3 bases: TGTGCCAGCTCACCACAGGGACAGAGCACAGATACGCAGTATTTT. Its translation: CASSPQGQSTDTQYF. The chain combines TRBV18 with TRBJ2-3; 7 nucleotides align to TRBD1. Trimming took 1 base from V and 0 from J; bases not matched to a gene: 1. CDR1 is KGHSH and CDR2 is LQKENI in the germline V gene. This CDR3 is 15 amino acids long. The complete variable domain, with remaining parts taken from reference TRBV18 and TRBJ2-3, reads NAGVMQNPRHLVRRRGQEARLRCSPMKGHSHVYWYRQLPEEGLKFMVYLQKENIIDESGMPKERFSAEFPKEGPSILRIQQVVRGDSAAYFCASSPQGQSTDTQYFGPGTRLTVL.

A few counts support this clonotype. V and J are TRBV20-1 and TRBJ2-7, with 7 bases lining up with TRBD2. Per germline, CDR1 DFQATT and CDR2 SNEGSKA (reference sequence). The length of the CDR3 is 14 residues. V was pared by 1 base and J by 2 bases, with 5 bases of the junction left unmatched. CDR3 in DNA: TGCAGTGCTAGAGTAAGCGGGGATACCTACGAGCAGTACTTC. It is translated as CSARVSGDTYEQYF.

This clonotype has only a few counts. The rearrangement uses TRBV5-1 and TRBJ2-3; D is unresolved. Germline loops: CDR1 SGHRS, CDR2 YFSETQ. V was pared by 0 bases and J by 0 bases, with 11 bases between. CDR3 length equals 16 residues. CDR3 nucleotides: TGCGCCAGCAGCTTGGAGGCTCGCCCTAGCACAGATACGCAGTATTTT. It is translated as CASSLEARPSTDTQYF.

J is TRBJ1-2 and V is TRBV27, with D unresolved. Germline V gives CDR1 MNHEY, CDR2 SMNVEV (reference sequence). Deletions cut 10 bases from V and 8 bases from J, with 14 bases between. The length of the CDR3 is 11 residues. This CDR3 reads CATKTSDGYTF. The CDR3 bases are TGTGCCACCAAGACTTCAGACGGCTACACCTTC.

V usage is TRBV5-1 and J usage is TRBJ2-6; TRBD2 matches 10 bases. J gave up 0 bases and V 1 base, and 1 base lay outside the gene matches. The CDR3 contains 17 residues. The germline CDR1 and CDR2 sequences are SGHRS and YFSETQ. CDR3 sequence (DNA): TGCGCCAGCAGCTTGACTAGCGGGGCCTCTGGGGCCAACGTCCTGACTTTC. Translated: CASSLTSGASGANVLTF.

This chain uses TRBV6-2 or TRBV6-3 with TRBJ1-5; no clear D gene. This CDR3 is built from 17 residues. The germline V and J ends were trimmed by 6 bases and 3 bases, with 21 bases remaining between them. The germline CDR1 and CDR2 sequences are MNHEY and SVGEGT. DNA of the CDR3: TGTGCCAGCAGGAGGGTGGCCGGCCACACTACCAATCAGCCCCAGCATTTT. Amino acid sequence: CASRRVAGHTTNQPQHF.

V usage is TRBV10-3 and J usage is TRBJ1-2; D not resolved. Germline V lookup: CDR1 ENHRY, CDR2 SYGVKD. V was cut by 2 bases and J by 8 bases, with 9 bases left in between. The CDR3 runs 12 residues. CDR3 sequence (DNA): TGTGCCATCAGTGAGGGCGGCCCAGGCTACACCTTC. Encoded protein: CAISEGGPGYTF.

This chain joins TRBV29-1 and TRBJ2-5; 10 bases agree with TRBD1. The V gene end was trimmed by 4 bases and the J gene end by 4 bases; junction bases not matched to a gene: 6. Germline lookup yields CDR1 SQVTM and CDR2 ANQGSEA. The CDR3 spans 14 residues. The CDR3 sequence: CSVAPGQGSETQYF. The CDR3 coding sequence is TGCAGCGTTGCCCCGGGACAGGGGTCAGAGACCCAGTACTTC.

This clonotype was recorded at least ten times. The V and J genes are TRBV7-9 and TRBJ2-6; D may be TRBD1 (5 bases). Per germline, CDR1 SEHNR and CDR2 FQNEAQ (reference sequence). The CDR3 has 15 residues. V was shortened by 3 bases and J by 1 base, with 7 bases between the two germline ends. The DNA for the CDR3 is TGTGCCAGCAGCTTCACAGGATCTGGGGCCAACGTCCTGACTTTC. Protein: CASSFTGSGANVLTF.

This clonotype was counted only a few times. The CDR3, as DNA: TGTGCCATCAACAGACAGGGTCCGGACACCGGGGAGCTGTTTTTT. Translated: CAINRQGPDTGELFF. V and J are TRBV10-3 and TRBJ2-2; 7 bases agree with TRBD1. The J segment lost 3 bases and the V segment lost 7 bases, leaving 8 bases of the junction unmatched. Germline V gives CDR1 ENHRY, CDR2 SYGVKD. CDR3 length: 15 amino acids.

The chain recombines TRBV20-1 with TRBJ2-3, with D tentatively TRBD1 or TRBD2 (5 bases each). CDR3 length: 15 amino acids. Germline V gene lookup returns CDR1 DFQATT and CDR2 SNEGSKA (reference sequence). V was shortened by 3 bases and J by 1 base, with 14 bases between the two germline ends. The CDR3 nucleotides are TGCAGTGCTAGGCCCCCAGGGAGTGGCACAGATACGCAGTATTTT. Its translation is CSARPPGSGTDTQYF.

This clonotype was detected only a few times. Here the CDR3 reads CASSLNMWDTQYF. CDR3 sequence (DNA): TGTGCCAGCAGCTTAAACATGTGGGATACGCAGTATTTT. The chain combines TRBV7-2 with TRBJ2-3; D is uncertain. This CDR3 is built from 13 residues. Germline V CDR1 and CDR2: SGHTA, FQGNSA. Trimming pared 2 bases from V and 6 bases from J, leaving 9 bases between.

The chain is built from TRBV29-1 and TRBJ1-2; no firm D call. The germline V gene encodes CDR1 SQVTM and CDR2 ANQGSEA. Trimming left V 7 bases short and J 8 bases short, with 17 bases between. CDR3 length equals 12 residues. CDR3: CSAGIEAAGYTF. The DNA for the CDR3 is TGCAGCGCTGGCATCGAGGCAGCCGGCTACACCTTC. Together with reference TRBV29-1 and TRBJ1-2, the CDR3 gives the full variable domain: SAVISQKPSRDICQRGTSLTIQCQVDSQVTMMFWYRQQPGQSLTLIATANQGSEATYESGFVIDKFPISRPNLTFSTLTVSNMSPEDSSIYLCSAGIEAAGYTFGSGTRLTVV.

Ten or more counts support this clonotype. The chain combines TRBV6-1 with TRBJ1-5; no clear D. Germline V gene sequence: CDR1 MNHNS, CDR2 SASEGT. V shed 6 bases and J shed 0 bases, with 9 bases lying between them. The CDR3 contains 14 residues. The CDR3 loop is CASSAHYSNQPQHF. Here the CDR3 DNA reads TGTGCCAGCAGCGCACACTATAGCAATCAGCCCCAGCATTTT.

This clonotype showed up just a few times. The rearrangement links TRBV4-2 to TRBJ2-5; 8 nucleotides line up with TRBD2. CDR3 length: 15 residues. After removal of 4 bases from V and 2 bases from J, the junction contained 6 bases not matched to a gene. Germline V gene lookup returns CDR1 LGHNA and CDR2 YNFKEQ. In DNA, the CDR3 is TGTGCCAGCAGCCGCAATAGCGGGGTACAAGAGACCCAGTACTTC. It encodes CASSRNSGVQETQYF.

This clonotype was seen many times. The CDR3 DNA sequence: TGCGCCAGCAGTTACCGGACTAGCGGATACAATGAGCAGTTCTTC. Protein product: CASSYRTSGYNEQFF. The V and J genes are TRBV5-1 and TRBJ2-1, with 10 bases lining up with TRBD2. Germline assignment: CDR1 SGHRS and CDR2 YFSETQ. The CDR3 loop spans 15 amino acids. With 5 bases clipped from V and 4 bases from J, the junction kept 6 bases outside the gene matches. Complete variable domain (other parts from reference TRBV5-1 and TRBJ2-1): KAGVTQTPRYLIKTRGQQVTLSCSPISGHRSVSWYQQTPGQGLQFLFEYFSETQRNKGNFPGRFSGRQFSNSRSEMNVSTLELGDSALYLCASSYRTSGYNEQFFGPGTRLTVL.

The CDR3 region is CASSSGERYLEAFF. As DNA, the CDR3 is TGCGCCAGCAGCAGTGGGGAGCGGTACCTTGAAGCTTTCTTT. This chain uses TRBV5-1 with TRBJ1-1; the D is unclear. Trimming pared 4 bases from V and 7 bases from J, leaving 17 bases between. This CDR3 spans 14 amino acids. The germline CDR1 and CDR2 sequences are SGHRS and YFSETQ.

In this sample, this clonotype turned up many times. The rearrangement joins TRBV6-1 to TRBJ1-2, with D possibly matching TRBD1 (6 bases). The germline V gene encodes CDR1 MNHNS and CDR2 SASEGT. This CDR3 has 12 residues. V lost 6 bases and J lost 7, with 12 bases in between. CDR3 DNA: TGTGCCAGCAGAGATGGGGGGCTTGGCTACACCTTC. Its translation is CASRDGGLGYTF.

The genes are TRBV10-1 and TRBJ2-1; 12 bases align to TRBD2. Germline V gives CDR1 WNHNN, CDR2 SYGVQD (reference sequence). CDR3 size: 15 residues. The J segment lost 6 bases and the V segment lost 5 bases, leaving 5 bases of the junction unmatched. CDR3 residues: CASSLAGGRPNEQFF. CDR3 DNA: TGCGCCAGCAGTCTAGCGGGAGGGCGGCCCAATGAGCAGTTCTTC.

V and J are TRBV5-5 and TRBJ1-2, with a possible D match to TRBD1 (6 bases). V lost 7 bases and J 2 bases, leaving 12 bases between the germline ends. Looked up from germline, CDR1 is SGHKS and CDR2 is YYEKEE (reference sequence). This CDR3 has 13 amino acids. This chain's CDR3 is CASGGQTNYGYTF. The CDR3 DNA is TGTGCCAGCGGCGGACAGACCAACTATGGCTACACCTTC.

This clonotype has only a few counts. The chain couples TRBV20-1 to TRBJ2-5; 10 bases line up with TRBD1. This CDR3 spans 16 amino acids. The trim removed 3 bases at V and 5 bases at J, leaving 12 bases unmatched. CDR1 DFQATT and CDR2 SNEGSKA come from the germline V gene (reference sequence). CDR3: CSASGTGTGVWETQYF. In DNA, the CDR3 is TGCAGTGCTAGTGGAACCGGGACAGGGGTGTGGGAGACCCAGTACTTC.

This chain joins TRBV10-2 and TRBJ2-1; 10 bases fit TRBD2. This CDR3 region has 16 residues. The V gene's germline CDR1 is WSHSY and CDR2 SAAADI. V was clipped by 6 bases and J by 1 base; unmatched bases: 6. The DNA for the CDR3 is TGCGCCAGCAGGGCCGGGACTAGCGCTTCCTACAATGAGCAGTTCTTC. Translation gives CASRAGTSASYNEQFF.

DNA of the CDR3: TGTGCCAGCAGCCGTAGCGGGAGGGCGGAGTACAATGAGCAGTTCTTC. It is translated as CASSRSGRAEYNEQFF. This rearrangement joins TRBV3-1 to TRBJ2-1; 11 bases are a match to TRBD2. Looked up from germline, CDR1 is LGHDT and CDR2 is YNNKEL (reference sequence). The J segment lost 4 bases and the V segment lost 4 bases, leaving 6 bases of the junction unmatched. CDR3 length: 16 amino acids.

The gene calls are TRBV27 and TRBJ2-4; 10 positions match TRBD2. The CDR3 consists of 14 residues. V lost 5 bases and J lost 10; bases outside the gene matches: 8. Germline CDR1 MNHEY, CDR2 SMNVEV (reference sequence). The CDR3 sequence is CASSTLAGSGIQYF. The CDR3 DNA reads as TGTGCCAGCAGTACACTAGCGGGAAGCGGTATTCAGTACTTC.

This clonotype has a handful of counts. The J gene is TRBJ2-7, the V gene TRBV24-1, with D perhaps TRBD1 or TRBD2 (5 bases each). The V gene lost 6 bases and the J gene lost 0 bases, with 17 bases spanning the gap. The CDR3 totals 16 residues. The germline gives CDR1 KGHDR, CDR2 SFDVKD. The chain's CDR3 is CATSPEETGTSYEQYF. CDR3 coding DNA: TGTGCCACCAGTCCTGAAGAAACGGGGACCTCCTACGAGCAGTACTTC.

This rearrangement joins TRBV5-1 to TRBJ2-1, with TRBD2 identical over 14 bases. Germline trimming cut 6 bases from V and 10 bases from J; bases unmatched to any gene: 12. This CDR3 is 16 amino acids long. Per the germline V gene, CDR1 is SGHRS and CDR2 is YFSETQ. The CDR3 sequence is CASNGLAGGTNREQFF. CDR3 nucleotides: TGCGCCAGCAATGGACTAGCGGGAGGCACCAATAGGGAGCAGTTCTTC.

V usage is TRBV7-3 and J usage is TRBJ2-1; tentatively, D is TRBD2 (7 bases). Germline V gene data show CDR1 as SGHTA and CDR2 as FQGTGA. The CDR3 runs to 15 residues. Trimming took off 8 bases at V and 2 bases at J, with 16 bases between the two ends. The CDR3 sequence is CASSETGGTYNEQFF. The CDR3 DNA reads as TGTGCCAGCTCCGAAACGGGGGGCACCTACAATGAGCAGTTCTTC.

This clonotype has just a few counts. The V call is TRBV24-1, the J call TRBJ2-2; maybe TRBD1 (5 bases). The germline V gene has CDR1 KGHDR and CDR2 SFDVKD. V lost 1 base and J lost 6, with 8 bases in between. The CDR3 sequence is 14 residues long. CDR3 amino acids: CATSDLDSPGELFF. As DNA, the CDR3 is TGTGCCACCAGTGATTTAGACAGCCCCGGGGAGCTGTTTTTT.

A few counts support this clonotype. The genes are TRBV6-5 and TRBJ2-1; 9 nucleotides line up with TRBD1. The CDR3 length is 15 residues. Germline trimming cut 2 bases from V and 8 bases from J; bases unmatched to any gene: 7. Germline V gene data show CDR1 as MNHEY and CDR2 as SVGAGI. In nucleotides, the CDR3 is TGTGCCAGCAGTTACGTGACAGGGGGTGTGTATGAGCAGTTCTTC. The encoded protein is CASSYVTGGVYEQFF.